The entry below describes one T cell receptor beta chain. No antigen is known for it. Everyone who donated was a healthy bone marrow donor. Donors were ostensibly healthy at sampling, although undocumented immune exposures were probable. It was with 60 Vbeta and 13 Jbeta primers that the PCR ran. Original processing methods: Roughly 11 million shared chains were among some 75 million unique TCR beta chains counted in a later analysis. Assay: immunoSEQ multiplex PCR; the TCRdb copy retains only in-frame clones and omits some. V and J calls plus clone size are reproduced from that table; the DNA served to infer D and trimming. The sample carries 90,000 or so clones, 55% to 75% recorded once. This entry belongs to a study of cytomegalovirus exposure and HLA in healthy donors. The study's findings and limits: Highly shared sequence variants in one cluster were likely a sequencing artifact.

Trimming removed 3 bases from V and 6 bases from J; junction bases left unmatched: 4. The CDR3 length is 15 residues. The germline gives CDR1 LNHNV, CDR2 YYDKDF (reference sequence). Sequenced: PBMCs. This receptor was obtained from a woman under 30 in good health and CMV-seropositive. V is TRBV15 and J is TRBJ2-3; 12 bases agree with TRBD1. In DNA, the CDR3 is TGTGCCACCAGCAGGGGACAGGGGGCAATCGATACGCAGTATTTT. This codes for CATSRGQGAIDTQYF.